The 8 T cell receptor beta chains given below trace back to one sample, sequenced in a study of blood T cell repertoires in COVID-19. Sequencing used immunoSEQ multiplex PCR; TCRdb keeps in-frame clones, though not all of them. The data contain fewer than 250,000 clones, 65% to 90% of them singletons. Sequencing was performed on PBMCs or T cells enriched from blood (not recorded which). The receptors were gathered from a woman between 45 and 60 years old with acute COVID-19.

The rearrangement links TRBV11-2 to TRBJ2-3; D might be TRBD2 (6 bases). The CDR3 is 16 amino acids. V gave up 2 bases and J gave up 4 bases, with 16 bases separating them. The V gene's germline CDR1 is SGHAT and CDR2 FQNNGV. CDR3 sequence (DNA): TGTGCCAGCAGCTTAAAGAAGCCGGGGGTCTCAGATACGCAGTATTTT. It yields the protein CASSLKKPGVSDTQYF.

The J gene is TRBJ1-2, the V gene TRBV4-1; 7 bases are shared with TRBD1. Germline CDR1 and CDR2: MGHRA and YSYEKL. The trim removed 3 bases at V and 6 bases at J, leaving 10 bases unmatched. The CDR3 is 15 residues long. Here the CDR3 reads CASSHKTGTEDGYTF. The CDR3, as DNA: TGCGCCAGCAGCCACAAAACCGGGACAGAGGATGGCTACACCTTC.

The chain recombines TRBV21-1 with TRBJ2-5; no DNA check was done on the table's D call, TRBD1. TRBV21-1 represents a pseudogene. The CDR3 runs to 16 residues. The CDR3 spells CASRALAWDNQETQYF. CDR3 DNA: TGTGCCAGCAGAGCGCTAGCATGGGACAACCAAGAGACCCAGTACTTC.

The chain is built from TRBV7-9 and TRBJ2-2; D call uncertain. Germline-derived CDR1 and CDR2 are SEHNR and FQNEAQ (reference sequence). V lost 2 bases to trimming and J lost 2 bases, with 9 bases between them. The length of the CDR3 is 15 residues. The chain's CDR3 is CASSLIQRNTGELFF. CDR3 DNA: TGTGCCAGCAGCTTAATACAGAGAAACACCGGGGAGCTGTTTTTT.

CDR3 nucleotides: TGTGCCACCTCGTGGGGGGGGTACAATGAGCAGTTCTTC. Protein product: CATSWGGYNEQFF. This chain joins TRBV24-1 and TRBJ2-1, with 7 bases aligning to TRBD2. Trimming removed 9 bases from V and 4 bases from J; junction bases left unmatched: 5. The CDR3 totals 13 residues. Germline V gene sequence: CDR1 KGHDR, CDR2 SFDVKD.

This clone was seen only once. Written as DNA, the CDR3 is TGTGCCAGCCACGGACAGGGGGCGATCATCGGGGAGCTGTTTTTT. It specifies CASHGQGAIIGELFF. The chain employs TRBV25-1 and TRBJ2-2; TRBD1 matches 11 bases. CDR3 length: 15 amino acids. The V gene's germline CDR1 is MGHDK and CDR2 SYGVNS. The V gene end was trimmed by 8 bases and the J gene end by 7 bases; junction bases not matched to a gene: 9.

This chain connects TRBV19 to TRBJ1-6; TRBD1 agrees at 7 bases. V shed 9 bases, J shed 4 bases, and the junction held 3 bases outside the gene matches. CDR1 is LNHDA and CDR2 is SQIVND in the germline V gene (reference sequence). This CDR3 contains 13 residues. CDR3 sequence: CASHRGYNSPLHF. The CDR3, as DNA: TGTGCCAGCCACAGGGGTTATAATTCACCCCTCCACTTT.

V gene TRBV27 combines with J gene TRBJ2-7; 9 bases fit TRBD2. V shed 4 bases and J 0 bases; nucleotides not matched to a gene: 4. The CDR3 sequence is 15 residues long. Germline V CDR1 and CDR2: MNHEY, SMNVEV (reference sequence). The CDR3 DNA is TGTGCCAGCAGTTCGGGGACTAGCAGCTCCTACGAGCAGTACTTC. Amino acids: CASSSGTSSSYEQYF.